The entry below gives a single T cell receptor (beta chain) sequence along with its context. Its antigen is still unknown. Compared with germline, one end of the junction differs, possibly owing to a read error. From germline, CDR1 is SGHDN and CDR2 FVKESK. This CDR3 has 15 residues. Next came a second PCR, run for about 6 to 12 cycles, which used a sample-barcoded 5' primer along with a J-beta primer mix. TCRdb passed the 5' RACE reads through MiXCR, listing each CDR3 protein once. There are approximately 900,000 distinct CDR3 sequences in the sample; approximately 32% occur only once, and about 9.4% lies in the top ten. The data derive from a study of blood T cells in healthy people across ages. General study findings and limits: Long-lived donors exceeded aged donors in naive CD4+ cells and diversity. The CMV status of each donor remained undetermined, and this could have confounded shifts in expanded clonotypes.

These sequences were also reported in another study, on T cells of mothers and their children. That work states: Mother-child pairs who were related displayed a slightly higher overlap than unrelated pairs, a difference that was non-significant.

The clonotype was recovered from a woman aged 40 to 49 in good health. The chain carries TRBV14 and TRBJ1-1; tentative D call: TRBD1 (5 bases). The specimen sequenced was blood. Here the CDR3 reads CASSQEPGRNTETFF. CDR3 nucleotide sequence: TGTGCCAGCAGCCAAGAACCAGGGCGGAACACTGAAACTTTCTTT.